These T cell receptor beta chains were read from a single sample in a study of T cells in localized non-small cell lung cancer. Data came from immunoSEQ multiplex PCR; TCRdb stores just in-frame clones and leaves some out. The top ten hold roughly 2.5% of the sample, which has approximately 50,000 clones, 86% seen once. The material sequenced was PBMCs, taken before any cancer treatment. These receptors originate from a man aged 40 to 75 with stage II lung adenocarcinoma. CDR3s include the opening cysteine and the closing phenylalanine or tryptophan. Fields, in order: D gene, J gene, clone size, V gene, CDR3 protein, CDR3 DNA. The D gene is left open where the match is weak. Clone size is not always given. Where it is, it says once, few, many or a class for expanded clones.

D gene: .
J gene: TRBJ2-5
clone size: .
V gene: TRBV27
CDR3 protein: CASSPSGETQYF
CDR3 DNA: TGTGCCAGCAGTCCCTCCGGAGAGACCCAGTACTTC

D gene: .
J gene: TRBJ1-2
clone size: few
V gene: TRBV29-1
CDR3 protein: CSVLVGFSYGYTF
CDR3 DNA: TGCAGCGTTCTAGTCGGGTTCAGCTATGGCTACACCTTC

D gene: .
J gene: TRBJ2-3
clone size: .
V gene: TRBV9
CDR3 protein: CASSVAGRSFTDTQYF
CDR3 DNA: TGTGCCAGCAGCGTAGCCGGGCGCTCCTTCACAGATACGCAGTATTTT

D gene: .
J gene: TRBJ2-7
clone size: .
V gene: TRBV5-6
CDR3 protein: CASSFGISYEQYF
CDR3 DNA: TGTGCCAGCAGCTTCGGGATCTCCTACGAGCAGTACTTC

D gene: .
J gene: TRBJ1-2
clone size: .
V gene: TRBV11-2
CDR3 protein: CASSLNSDYGYTF
CDR3 DNA: TGTGCCAGCAGCTTGAACAGCGACTATGGCTACACCTTC

D gene: TRBD1
J gene: TRBJ1-5
clone size: .
V gene: TRBV23-1
CDR3 protein: CASSQSRGTGKNSNQPQHF
CDR3 DNA: TGCGCCAGCAGTCAATCTCGTGGGACAGGGAAAAATAGCAATCAGCCCCAGCATTTT

D gene: TRBD1
J gene: TRBJ2-1
clone size: .
V gene: TRBV11-2
CDR3 protein: CASSSPGQGHNEQFF
CDR3 DNA: TGTGCCAGCAGCTCTCCGGGACAGGGCCACAATGAGCAGTTCTTC

D gene: .
J gene: TRBJ1-5
clone size: .
V gene: TRBV19
CDR3 protein: CASSSVSLSNQPQHF
CDR3 DNA: TGTGCCAGTAGTTCCGTGTCCCTTAGCAATCAGCCCCAGCATTTT

D gene: .
J gene: TRBJ2-2
clone size: .
V gene: TRBV27
CDR3 protein: CASSLVGGTGELFF
CDR3 DNA: TGTGCCAGCTCCTTGGTAGGAGGGACCGGGGAGCTGTTTTTT

D gene: .
J gene: TRBJ2-3
clone size: .
V gene: TRBV7-2
CDR3 protein: CASSLDRESTDTQYF
CDR3 DNA: TGTGCCAGCAGCTTAGACAGGGAAAGCACAGATACGCAGTATTTT

D gene: .
J gene: TRBJ1-1
clone size: few
V gene: TRBV12-5
CDR3 protein: CASGLWGTTEAFF
CDR3 DNA: TGTGCTAGTGGTTTGTGGGGGACCACTGAAGCTTTCTTT

D gene: TRBD1
J gene: TRBJ1-5
clone size: .
V gene: TRBV28
CDR3 protein: CASRPPRTGVHNQPQHF
CDR3 DNA: TGTGCCAGCAGACCGCCGAGGACAGGCGTTCACAATCAGCCCCAGCATTTT

D gene: .
J gene: TRBJ2-2
clone size: .
V gene: TRBV5-1
CDR3 protein: CASSLGPRDKNGELFF
CDR3 DNA: TGCGCCAGCAGCTTGGGCCCCCGGGACAAAAACGGGGAGCTGTTTTTT

D gene: .
J gene: TRBJ2-6
clone size: once
V gene: TRBV10-3
CDR3 protein: CAISDLIRGSVLTF
CDR3 DNA: TGTGCCATCAGTGATTTGATCAGGGGCAGCGTCCTGACTTTC

D gene: .
J gene: TRBJ1-3
clone size: few
V gene: TRBV4-2
CDR3 protein: CASSQRTGPTQGARGNTIYF
CDR3 DNA: TGTGCCAGCAGCCAACGGACCGGACCGACACAGGGTGCCCGCGGAAACACCATATATTTT

D gene: TRBD1
J gene: TRBJ1-2
clone size: .
V gene: TRBV13
CDR3 protein: CASSSSGTEDGYTF
CDR3 DNA: TGTGCCAGCAGCTCCTCCGGGACAGAGGACGGCTACACCTTC

D gene: .
J gene: TRBJ2-2
clone size: .
V gene: TRBV23-1
CDR3 protein: CASSHPSPDTFTGELFF
CDR3 DNA: TGCGCCAGCAGTCATCCATCTCCGGACACATTCACCGGGGAGCTGTTTTTT

D gene: .
J gene: TRBJ1-1
clone size: .
V gene: TRBV6-1
CDR3 protein: CASTWASEAFF
CDR3 DNA: TGTGCCAGCACTTGGGCCAGTGAAGCTTTCTTT

D gene: .
J gene: TRBJ1-2
clone size: .
V gene: TRBV5-5
CDR3 protein: CASSFRSLGYGYTF
CDR3 DNA: TGTGCCAGCAGCTTTCGCAGCCTTGGCTATGGCTACACCTTC

D gene: .
J gene: TRBJ2-3
clone size: .
V gene: TRBV2
CDR3 protein: CASSELTGTDTQYF
CDR3 DNA: TGTGCCAGCAGTGAGCTGACAGGTACAGATACGCAGTATTTT

D gene: TRBD1
J gene: TRBJ2-5
clone size: .
V gene: TRBV28
CDR3 protein: CASSLATGAGETQYF
CDR3 DNA: TGTGCCAGCAGTTTAGCTACAGGGGCCGGGGAGACCCAGTACTTC

D gene: .
J gene: TRBJ1-5
clone size: once
V gene: TRBV5-8
CDR3 protein: CASRHPDTYNQPQHF
CDR3 DNA: TGTGCCAGCAGACACCCCGACACTTACAATCAGCCCCAGCATTTT

D gene: .
J gene: TRBJ1-6
clone size: .
V gene: TRBV25-1
CDR3 protein: CASSMGLRNSPLHF
CDR3 DNA: TGTGCCAGCAGTATGGGACTGCGTAATTCACCCCTCCACTTT

D gene: TRBD1
J gene: TRBJ1-4
clone size: few
V gene: TRBV5-1
CDR3 protein: CASSRLQGNEKLFF
CDR3 DNA: TGCGCCAGCAGCCGCCTACAGGGGAATGAAAAACTGTTTTTT

D gene: .
J gene: TRBJ1-4
clone size: .
V gene: TRBV5-1
CDR3 protein: CASSLTTGLNEKLFF
CDR3 DNA: TGCGCCAGCAGCTTGACAACAGGCCTTAATGAAAAACTGTTTTTT

D gene: .
J gene: TRBJ1-1
clone size: .
V gene: TRBV18
CDR3 protein: CASSPDPANTEAFF
CDR3 DNA: TGTGCCAGCTCACCTGACCCGGCGAACACTGAAGCTTTCTTT

D gene: TRBD2
J gene: TRBJ2-1
clone size: .
V gene: TRBV2
CDR3 protein: CASSGQRGGKPNEQFF
CDR3 DNA: TGTGCCAGCAGTGGGCAGCGGGGGGGTAAACCCAATGAGCAGTTCTTC

D gene: .
J gene: TRBJ2-6
clone size: .
V gene: TRBV18
CDR3 protein: CASSPSPSGAVSGANVLTF
CDR3 DNA: TGTGCCAGCTCACCAAGTCCCTCAGGGGCAGTCTCTGGGGCCAACGTCCTGACTTTC

D gene: .
J gene: TRBJ1-1
clone size: .
V gene: TRBV6-6
CDR3 protein: CASGHTEAFF
CDR3 DNA: TGTGCCAGCGGCCACACTGAAGCTTTCTTT

D gene: TRBD1
J gene: TRBJ2-7
clone size: .
V gene: TRBV7-8
CDR3 protein: CASIGQGPDEQYF
CDR3 DNA: TGTGCCAGCATTGGACAGGGGCCGGACGAGCAGTACTTC

D gene: TRBD2
J gene: TRBJ2-3
clone size: few
V gene: TRBV6-4
CDR3 protein: CASSDSTSGGADTQYF
CDR3 DNA: TGTGCCAGCAGTGACTCGACTAGCGGGGGGGCAGATACGCAGTATTTT

D gene: .
J gene: TRBJ2-2
clone size: .
V gene: TRBV15
CDR3 protein: CATQVTRNTGELFF
CDR3 DNA: TGTGCCACCCAAGTTACAAGGAACACCGGGGAGCTGTTTTTT

D gene: .
J gene: TRBJ1-1
clone size: .
V gene: TRBV5-4
CDR3 protein: CASSLVGHKTEAFF
CDR3 DNA: TGTGCCAGCAGCTTGGTAGGGCACAAGACTGAAGCTTTCTTT

D gene: .
J gene: TRBJ1-5
clone size: .
V gene: TRBV30
CDR3 protein: CAWSVMYSNQPQHF
CDR3 DNA: TGTGCCTGGAGTGTAATGTATAGCAATCAGCCCCAGCATTTT

D gene: .
J gene: TRBJ1-5
clone size: .
V gene: TRBV6-1
CDR3 protein: CASSGRGKAGQPQHF
CDR3 DNA: TGTGCCAGCAGTGGGCGGGGAAAGGCAGGTCAGCCCCAGCATTTT

D gene: .
J gene: TRBJ1-3
clone size: .
V gene: TRBV5-6
CDR3 protein: CASSFRGIAGNTIYF
CDR3 DNA: TGTGCCAGCAGCTTCAGGGGTATAGCTGGAAACACCATATATTTT

D gene: .
J gene: TRBJ2-7
clone size: few
V gene: TRBV9
CDR3 protein: CASSEDQGSYEQYF
CDR3 DNA: TGTGCCAGCAGCGAAGACCAGGGTTCCTACGAGCAGTACTTC

D gene: .
J gene: TRBJ1-1
clone size: .
V gene: TRBV5-6
CDR3 protein: CASSLGGPAEAFF
CDR3 DNA: TGTGCCAGCAGCTTGGGGGGCCCGGCTGAAGCTTTCTTT

D gene: .
J gene: TRBJ2-1
clone size: .
V gene: TRBV5-6
CDR3 protein: CASKEGGYNEQFF
CDR3 DNA: TGTGCCAGCAAGGAGGGGGGATACAATGAGCAGTTCTTC

D gene: TRBD2
J gene: TRBJ2-3
clone size: once
V gene: TRBV6-5
CDR3 protein: CASRRTSGGTDTQYF
CDR3 DNA: TGTGCCAGCAGAAGGACTAGCGGGGGCACAGATACGCAGTATTTT

D gene: .
J gene: TRBJ2-1
clone size: .
V gene: TRBV19
CDR3 protein: CASSNSNEQFF
CDR3 DNA: TGTGCCAGTAGTAACAGCAATGAGCAGTTCTTC

D gene: .
J gene: TRBJ1-3
clone size: .
V gene: TRBV14
CDR3 protein: CASSLRTNFGVRNIYF
CDR3 DNA: TGTGCCAGCAGCCTCCGGACAAATTTCGGGGTTCGGAACATATATTTT

D gene: .
J gene: TRBJ2-3
clone size: .
V gene: TRBV9
CDR3 protein: CASSVGGPNTDTQYF
CDR3 DNA: TGTGCCAGCAGCGTAGGAGGTCCGAACACAGATACGCAGTATTTT

D gene: TRBD2
J gene: TRBJ2-2
clone size: .
V gene: TRBV27
CDR3 protein: CASMVTTRTSGGPGELFF
CDR3 DNA: TGTGCCAGCATGGTTACAACGCGGACTAGCGGGGGGCCCGGGGAGCTGTTTTTT

D gene: .
J gene: TRBJ2-1
clone size: .
V gene: TRBV18
CDR3 protein: CASSPGRSSYNEQFF
CDR3 DNA: TGTGCCAGCTCACCAGGAAGGAGCTCCTACAATGAGCAGTTCTTC